The 10 T cell receptor beta chains below were found in one sample sequenced in a study of vaccination and CD4 T cells after COVID-19. Their antigens are not known. Treatment denoted: roughly nine-day PBMC culture with coronavirus spike peptide pools or control peptides (ViraFEST assay). Researchers used the Oncomine TCR Beta short-read assay to sequence DNA from cultured CD4+ T cells. TCRdb re-analysed the PCR reads in MiXCR, keeping a single row per CDR3 protein. Altogether around 10,000 distinct CDR3 sequences are present, about 42% being singletons, with the ten largest covering 29%. What was sequenced was CD4+ T cells from blood, cultured in vitro. These TCRs come from a human donor who had recovered from COVID-19.

This chain connects TRBV2 to TRBJ2-6; no reliable D call. Deletions cut 2 bases from V and 4 bases from J, with 12 bases between. The V gene's germline CDR1 is SNHLY and CDR2 FYNNEI. The CDR3 is made up of 16 amino acids. The CDR3 DNA reads as TGTGCCAGCAGTGAACTAAGAAGGTCCGGGGCCAACGTCCTGACTTTC. Its translation: CASSELRRSGANVLTF.

The chain has TRBV7-9 and TRBJ2-7; TRBD2 agrees at 11 bases. The junction had 9 bases not matched to a gene; V was cut back by 5 bases and J by 3 bases. The CDR3 loop spans 16 amino acids. Germline assignment: CDR1 SEHNR and CDR2 FQNEAQ (reference sequence). In DNA form, the CDR3 reads TGTGCCAGCAGCACCGGGACTAGCGGTAACTTCTACGAGCAGTACTTC. This sequence encodes CASSTGTSGNFYEQYF.

V and J are TRBV10-3 and TRBJ2-5; 8 positions agree with TRBD2. This CDR3 is 14 amino acids long. CDR1 and CDR2 (germline): ENHRY, SYGVKD. Trimming cost V 5 bases and J 4 bases; bases outside gene matches: 6. In DNA, the CDR3 is TGTGCCATCAGTCCCGGGACTAGAGGAGAGACCCAGTACTTC. This codes for CAISPGTRGETQYF.

J is TRBJ2-1 and V is TRBV19, with TRBD2 matching over 10 bases. Germline lookup yields CDR1 LNHDA and CDR2 SQIVND (reference sequence). V gave up 3 bases and J gave up 7 bases; unmatched junction bases: 15. This CDR3 comprises 18 residues. Here the CDR3 DNA reads TGTGCCAGTAGTATTTCGTGGCGGAATAGCGGGGGGAGGAATGAGCAGTTCTTC. Translated: CASSISWRNSGGRNEQFF.

The sample holds a few counts of this clonotype. The genes are TRBV19 and TRBJ1-1; 7 nucleotides align to TRBD1. The CDR3 has 13 residues. The germline gives CDR1 LNHDA, CDR2 SQIVND (reference sequence). The junction had 5 bases not matched to a gene; V was cut back by 6 bases and J by 4 bases. In DNA form, the CDR3 reads TGTGCCAGTAGCGGCGACAGGGCCACTGAAGCTTTCTTT. It specifies CASSGDRATEAFF.

The J gene is TRBJ2-5, the V gene TRBV21-1; TRBD2, the table's D call, was not compared with the DNA. TRBV21-1 represents a pseudogene. The CDR3 totals 16 residues. CDR3 DNA sequence: TGTGCCAGCAGCAAGAACGGACTAGCGGGAGGAGAGACCCAGTACTTC. Translating it yields CASSKNGLAGGETQYF.

This clonotype was picked up a small number of times. V is TRBV18 and J is TRBJ2-3; 7 nucleotides agree with TRBD2. J lost 8 bases, V lost 6 bases, and 14 bases had no gene match. Germline values: CDR1 KGHSH, CDR2 LQKENI. This CDR3 spans 15 amino acids. Here the CDR3 reads CASSHKRDLVGTQYF. As DNA, the CDR3 is TGTGCCAGCTCGCATAAGCGGGATCTAGTCGGTACGCAGTATTTT.

The chain recombines TRBV20-1 with TRBJ2-7; possibly TRBD2 for D (5 bases). Germline V gene sequence: CDR1 DFQATT, CDR2 SNEGSKA (reference sequence). V lost 1 base to trimming and J lost 0 bases, with 22 bases between them. The CDR3 has 18 residues. CDR3 nucleotide sequence: TGCAGTGCTAGAGTTACCGGGGAAGACCTCCTAAACTCCTACGAGCAGTACTTC. It codes for CSARVTGEDLLNSYEQYF.

In its sample, this clonotype was seen once. The chain employs TRBV11-3 and TRBJ1-1; D uncertain. The V end was cut by 1 base, the J end by 1 base, with 10 bases between. Germline V CDR1 and CDR2: SGHNT, YENEEA. The CDR3 is made up of 15 amino acids. In DNA form, the CDR3 reads TGTGCCAGCAGCTTAGGAGGTCGAGCGAACACTGAAGCTTTCTTT. Translated, it gives CASSLGGRANTEAFF.

The CDR3 spells CASSPSAGEDGYTF. DNA for the CDR3: TGTGCCAGCTCACCAAGCGCAGGGGAGGATGGCTACACCTTC. The V and J genes are TRBV18 and TRBJ1-2; a weak D match, TRBD1 (6 bases). V lost 2 bases and J 6 bases, leaving 13 bases between the germline ends. The CDR3 has 14 amino acids. CDR1 is KGHSH and CDR2 is LQKENI in the germline V gene.